Listed below are T cell receptor beta chains from one sample, sequenced in a study of T cells in Graves' hyperthyroidism and ophthalmopathy. A single record per CDR3 protein comes from TCRdb applying MiXCR to the multiplex PCR reads. The sample yields around 440,000 distinct CDR3 sequences, less than 20% seen once. Sequencing used blood. These receptors came from a woman between 18 and 29 years old with Graves' hyperthyroidism. Both conserved end residues are trimmed from each CDR3. Each record gives: CDR3 protein, V gene.

CDR3: ASSQIAARTEAF
V: TRBV14

CDR3: ASSPPGGSYEQY
V: TRBV6-2/TRBV6-3

CDR3: SASRREGRYEQY
V: TRBV20-1

CDR3: ASSLAGGDYNEQF
V: TRBV7-6

CDR3: AWDRGVGTEAF
V: TRBV30

CDR3: ASSRTTGGEYEQY
V: TRBV11-3

CDR3: ASSPLGESPLGYT
V: TRBV18

CDR3: ASSHGPSGGYEQY
V: TRBV3-1

CDR3: ASSRGTSGKETQY
V: TRBV12-3/TRBV12-4

CDR3: ASSPGRGNTEAF
V: TRBV10-1

CDR3: ASSPRATAKAGYGYT
V: TRBV4-2

CDR3: ASSFEGYTEAF
V: TRBV27

CDR3: AISESFYSNQPQH
V: TRBV10-3

CDR3: ASSQVPGHLQETQY
V: TRBV3-1

CDR3: ASSYSMPRATYNSPLH
V: TRBV6-5

CDR3: ASSFRGGGGYT
V: TRBV7-9

CDR3: ASSFDGVFADTQY
V: TRBV12-3/TRBV12-4

CDR3: ASSQEDRVTGELF
V: TRBV4-1

CDR3: ASSHGDINEQF
V: TRBV11-1

CDR3: SARKGETQY
V: TRBV20-1

CDR3: ASSLVDQQETQY
V: TRBV7-2

CDR3: ASSEDRGWGIQY
V: TRBV2

CDR3: ASSYFGVKETQY
V: TRBV6-5

CDR3: ATTTSGSSYNEQF
V: TRBV6-1

CDR3: ASSVTSGRVTDTQY
V: TRBV2

CDR3: ASSDRQGQQF
V: TRBV7-2

CDR3: ASSLWLLLPHRVSHGYT
V: TRBV28

CDR3: ASSSGTGRVSYGYT
V: TRBV6-1

CDR3: AIRTGGRGNAQF
V: TRBV10-3

CDR3: ASSQGTRPGELF
V: TRBV4-1

CDR3: SAPDPRPGTDTQY
V: TRBV20-1

CDR3: ASSLGFPGQATYEQY
V: TRBV27

CDR3: AWSPRWPEEDEKLF
V: TRBV30

CDR3: ATSREAGGSSSYNEQF
V: TRBV15

CDR3: ASSQRALNTEAF
V: TRBV19

CDR3: SVEERRFYT
V: TRBV29-1